Below, 5 T cell receptor beta chains from the same sample are listed, as sequenced in a study of T cell responses to AZD1222 COVID-19 vaccine. The protocol was immunoSEQ multiplex PCR, while the TCRdb copy is restricted to in-frame clones and leaves out a portion. The sample holds 130,000 to 150,000 clones, more than 75% seen once. This material consisted of peripheral blood, taken on day 0 of MenACWY control vaccination. All receptors come from an adult in good health.

V and J are TRBV2 and TRBJ1-2; D unclear. This CDR3 has 12 residues. Germline values: CDR1 SNHLY, CDR2 FYNNEI. V was shortened by 1 base and J by 7 bases, with 7 bases between the two germline ends. DNA of the CDR3: TGTGCCAGCAGTGAAGATAGGAGTGGCTACACCTTC. It specifies CASSEDRSGYTF.

This chain uses TRBV2 with TRBJ2-3; 10 bases are a match to TRBD1. The CDR3 is 15 amino acids. The germline CDR1 and CDR2 sequences are SNHLY and FYNNEI. V shed 5 bases, J shed 2 bases, and the junction held 4 bases outside the gene matches. CDR3 region: CASSRDRGPTDTQYF. As DNA, the CDR3 is TGTGCCAGCAGTAGGGACAGGGGACCCACAGATACGCAGTATTTT.

The chain recombines TRBV4-1 with TRBJ1-3; D not certain. CDR3 length: 17 amino acids. Trimming cost V 1 base and J 2 bases, with 15 bases left between them. The germline CDR1 and CDR2 sequences are MGHRA and YSYEKL. The CDR3 loop reads CASSQGPLSSPGNTIYF. The CDR3 DNA reads TGCGCCAGCAGCCAAGGGCCCTTGTCTAGTCCTGGAAACACCATATATTTT.

The rearrangement joins TRBV12-3 or TRBV12-4 to TRBJ1-2, with unresolved D. The CDR3 has 12 residues. Trimming left V 6 bases short and J 5 bases short, with 10 bases between. The CDR3 nucleotides are TGTGCCAGCAGCTCGGGTTGGTATGGCTACACCTTC. Protein product: CASSSGWYGYTF.

The V and J genes are TRBV9 and TRBJ2-1; 9 positions agree with TRBD1. This CDR3 has 15 amino acids. Per germline, CDR1 SGDLS and CDR2 YYNGEE. The V and J ends lost 3 bases and 1 base, in that order; junction bases with no gene match: 2. In DNA form, the CDR3 reads TGTGCCAGCAGCGCCGGGACAGGGTCCTACAATGAGCAGTTCTTC. This translates into CASSAGTGSYNEQFF.